This T cell receptor beta chain was documented in a study of blood T cell repertoires in COVID-19. The CDR3 runs to 15 residues. The junction had 5 bases not matched to a gene; V was cut back by 0 bases and J by 4 bases. CDR1 is SGDLS and CDR2 is YYNGEE in the germline V gene. Sequencing used immunoSEQ multiplex PCR; TCRdb keeps in-frame clones, though not all of them. The sample shows 250,000 or so clones, 85% to 90% of them seen only once. Sequencing used PBMCs or T cells enriched from blood (not recorded which). This TCR was sampled from a man aged 35-49 years who had recovered from COVID-19. This chain joins TRBV9 and TRBJ2-5; 8 positions match TRBD2. The CDR3 coding sequence is TGTGCCAGCAGCGTAGGAGCGGGAGAGGGAGAGACCCAGTACTTC. This encodes CASSVGAGEGETQYF.